Listed below are T cell receptor beta chains from one sample, sequenced in a study of long-term antiretroviral therapy in people with HIV. Assay used: immunoSEQ multiplex PCR; TCRdb lists only in-frame clones, some missing. The repertoire includes roughly 42,000 clones, 86% of them detected once, and 4.5% to 5.5% sits in the top ten. Sequenced here: unsorted PBMCs, sampled 0.1 years before starting antiretroviral therapy. The receptors shown here come from a woman in her 50s with HIV. Each CDR3 is given with its conserved first and last residue. Fields, in order: CDR3 protein, V gene, J gene.

CASSLAGSYNSPLHF	TRBV5-6	TRBJ1-6
CASSYRSGEVYGYTF	TRBV5-4	TRBJ1-2
CASSLAQEGTLHF	TRBV7-9	TRBJ1-6
CASTIEPIRRSAEYF	TRBV5-6	TRBJ2-3
CAWREVSGGARLWQETQYF	TRBV30	TRBJ2-5
CASSPDPYEQYF	TRBV7-2	TRBJ2-7
CASSPRGSGGATGELFF	TRBV7-8	TRBJ2-2
CASSINRDTQFF	TRBV19	TRBJ2-1
CASSPKADVGYTF	TRBV7-8	TRBJ1-2
CSVEDGVAGAYEQYF	TRBV29-1	TRBJ2-7
CASSIGQGISYEQYF	TRBV6-6	TRBJ2-7
CASSQDMGVDYGYTF	TRBV4-2	TRBJ1-2
CAWGPGETQYF	TRBV30	TRBJ2-5
CASSRDTNRGLPNF	TRBV4-3	TRBJ2-3
CASSNVYEQYF	TRBV19	TRBJ2-7
CASSLGGPDGYTF	TRBV7-2	TRBJ1-2
CASSIGGHDISTGELFF	TRBV19	TRBJ2-2
CASSLAAGGLSNQPQHF	TRBV5-6	TRBJ1-5
CASRYSGVVADTQYF	TRBV7-9	TRBJ2-3
CASSREGLNTEAFF	TRBV11-1	TRBJ1-1
CASSRESGIEKLFF	TRBV6-4	TRBJ1-4
CASSLGQLGSGNTIYF	TRBV7-9	TRBJ1-3
CASSPLTGNRRGYTF	TRBV27	TRBJ1-2
CASSSRRGGGEASPLHF	TRBV27	TRBJ1-6